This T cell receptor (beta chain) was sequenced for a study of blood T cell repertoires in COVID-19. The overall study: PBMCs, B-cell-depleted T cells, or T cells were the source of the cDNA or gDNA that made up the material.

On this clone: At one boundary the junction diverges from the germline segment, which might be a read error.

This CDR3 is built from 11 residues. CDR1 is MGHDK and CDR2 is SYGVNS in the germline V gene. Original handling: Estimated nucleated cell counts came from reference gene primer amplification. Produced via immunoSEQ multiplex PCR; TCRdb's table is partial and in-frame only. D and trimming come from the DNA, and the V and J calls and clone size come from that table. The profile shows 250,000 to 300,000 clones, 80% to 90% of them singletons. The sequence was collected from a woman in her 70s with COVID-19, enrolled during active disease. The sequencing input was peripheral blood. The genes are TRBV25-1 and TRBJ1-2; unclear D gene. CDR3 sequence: CAGHLLYGYTF. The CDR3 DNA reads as TGCGCCGGGCACCTCCTCTATGGCTACACCTTC.